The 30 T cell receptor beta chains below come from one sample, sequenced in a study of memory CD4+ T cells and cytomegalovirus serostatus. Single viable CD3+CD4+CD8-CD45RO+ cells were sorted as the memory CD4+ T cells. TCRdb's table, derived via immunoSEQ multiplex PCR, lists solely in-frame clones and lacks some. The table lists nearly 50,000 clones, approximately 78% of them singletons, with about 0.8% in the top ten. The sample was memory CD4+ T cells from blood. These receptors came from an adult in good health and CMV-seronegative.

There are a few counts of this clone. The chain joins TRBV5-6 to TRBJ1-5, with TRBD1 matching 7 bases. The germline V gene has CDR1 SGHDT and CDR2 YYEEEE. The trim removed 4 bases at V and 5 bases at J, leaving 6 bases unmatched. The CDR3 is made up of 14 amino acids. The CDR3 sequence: CASSPWTGYQPQHF. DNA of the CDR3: TGTGCCAGCAGCCCCTGGACAGGTTATCAGCCCCAGCATTTT.

In DNA, the CDR3 is TGTGCCAGCAGTCCCCTTGGGACTAGCTACTCGAACACCGGGGAGCTGTTTTTT. It translates to CASSPLGTSYSNTGELFF. The J gene is TRBJ2-2, the V gene TRBV27, with 9 bases aligning to TRBD2. CDR3 length: 18 residues. After removal of 5 bases from V and 0 bases from J, the junction contained 10 bases not matched to a gene. Germline CDR1 is MNHEY and CDR2 is SMNVEV (reference sequence).

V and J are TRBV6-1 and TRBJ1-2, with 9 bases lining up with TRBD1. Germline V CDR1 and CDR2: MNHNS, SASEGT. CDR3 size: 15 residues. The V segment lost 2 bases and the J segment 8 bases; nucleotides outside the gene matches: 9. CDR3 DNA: TGTGCCAGCAGTGAAAGTGGACAGGGGATATGGGGCTACACCTTC. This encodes CASSESGQGIWGYTF.

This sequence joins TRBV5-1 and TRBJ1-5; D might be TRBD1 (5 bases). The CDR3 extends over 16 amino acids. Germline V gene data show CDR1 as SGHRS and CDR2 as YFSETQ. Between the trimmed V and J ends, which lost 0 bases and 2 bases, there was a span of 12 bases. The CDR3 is CASSLVGAGGNQPQHF. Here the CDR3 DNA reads TGCGCCAGCAGCTTGGTTGGGGCCGGGGGCAATCAGCCCCAGCATTTT.

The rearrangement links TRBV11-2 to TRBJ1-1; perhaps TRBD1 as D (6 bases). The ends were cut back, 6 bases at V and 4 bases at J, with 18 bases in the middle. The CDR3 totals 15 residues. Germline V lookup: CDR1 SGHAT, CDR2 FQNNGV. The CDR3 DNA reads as TGTGCCAGCAGTTTAACGGGGGGGCCTGGCACTGAAGCTTTCTTT. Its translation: CASSLTGGPGTEAFF. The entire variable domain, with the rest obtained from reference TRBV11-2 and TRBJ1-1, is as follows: EAGVAQSPRYKIIEKRQSVAFWCNPISGHATLYWYQQILGQGPKLLIQFQNNGVVDDSQLPKDRFSAERLKGVDSTLKIQPAKLEDSAVYLCASSLTGGPGTEAFFGQGTRLTVV.

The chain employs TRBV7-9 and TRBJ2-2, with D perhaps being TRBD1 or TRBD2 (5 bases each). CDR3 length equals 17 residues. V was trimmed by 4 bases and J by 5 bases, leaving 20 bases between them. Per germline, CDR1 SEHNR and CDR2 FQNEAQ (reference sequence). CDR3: CASSSPRGSMWTGELFF. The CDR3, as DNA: TGTGCCAGCAGCTCCCCGAGGGGATCTATGTGGACCGGGGAGCTGTTTTTT. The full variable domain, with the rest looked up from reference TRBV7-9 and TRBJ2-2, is DTGVSQNPRHKITKRGQNVTFRCDPISEHNRLYWYRQTLGQGPEFLTYFQNEAQLEKSRLLSDRFSAERPKGSFSTLEIQRTEQGDSAMYLCASSSPRGSMWTGELFFGEGSRLTVL.

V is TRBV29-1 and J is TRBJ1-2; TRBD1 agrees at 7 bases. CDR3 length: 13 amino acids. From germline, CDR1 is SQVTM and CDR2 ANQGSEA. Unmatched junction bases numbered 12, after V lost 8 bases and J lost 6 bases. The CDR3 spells CSSPSGGLNGYTF. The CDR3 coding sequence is TGCAGCTCCCCTTCAGGGGGACTGAATGGCTACACCTTC.

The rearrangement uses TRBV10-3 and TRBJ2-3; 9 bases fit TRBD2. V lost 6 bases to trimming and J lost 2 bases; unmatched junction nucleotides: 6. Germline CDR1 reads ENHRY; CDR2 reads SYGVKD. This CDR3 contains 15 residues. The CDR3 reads CAISLLAGLTDTQYF. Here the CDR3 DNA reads TGTGCCATCAGCCTGCTAGCGGGACTCACAGATACGCAGTATTTT.

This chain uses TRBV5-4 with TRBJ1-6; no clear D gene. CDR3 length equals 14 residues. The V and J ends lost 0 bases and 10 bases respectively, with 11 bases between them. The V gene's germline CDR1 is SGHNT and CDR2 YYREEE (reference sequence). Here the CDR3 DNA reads TGTGCCAGCAGCTTGGATATGTTAGGGTCACCCCTCCACTTT. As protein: CASSLDMLGSPLHF.

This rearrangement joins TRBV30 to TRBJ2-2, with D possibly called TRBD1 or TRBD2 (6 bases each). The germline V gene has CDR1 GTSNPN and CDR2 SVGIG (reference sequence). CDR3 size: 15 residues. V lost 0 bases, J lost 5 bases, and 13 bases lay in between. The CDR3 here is CAWSVEGGGTGELFF. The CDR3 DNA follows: TGTGCCTGGAGTGTAGAGGGGGGCGGTACCGGGGAGCTGTTTTTT.

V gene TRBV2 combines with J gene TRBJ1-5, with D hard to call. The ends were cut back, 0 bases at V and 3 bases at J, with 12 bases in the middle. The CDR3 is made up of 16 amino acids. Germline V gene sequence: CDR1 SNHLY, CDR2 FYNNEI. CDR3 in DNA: TGTGCCAGCAGTGAAGCGCTTAGACGTTCCAATCAGCCCCAGCATTTT. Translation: CASSEALRRSNQPQHF.

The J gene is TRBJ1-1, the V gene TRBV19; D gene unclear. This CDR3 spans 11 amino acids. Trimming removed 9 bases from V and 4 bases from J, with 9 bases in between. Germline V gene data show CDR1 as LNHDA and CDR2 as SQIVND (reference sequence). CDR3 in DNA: TGTGCCAGGAAGGAGGTCACTGAAGCTTTCTTT. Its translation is CARKEVTEAFF.

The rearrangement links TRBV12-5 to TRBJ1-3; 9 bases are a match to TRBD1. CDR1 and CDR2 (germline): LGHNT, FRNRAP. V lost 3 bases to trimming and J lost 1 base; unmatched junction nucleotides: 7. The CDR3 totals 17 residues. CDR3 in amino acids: CASGFTGQGPSGNTIYF. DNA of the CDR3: TGTGCTAGTGGTTTTACTGGACAGGGGCCATCTGGAAACACCATATATTTT.

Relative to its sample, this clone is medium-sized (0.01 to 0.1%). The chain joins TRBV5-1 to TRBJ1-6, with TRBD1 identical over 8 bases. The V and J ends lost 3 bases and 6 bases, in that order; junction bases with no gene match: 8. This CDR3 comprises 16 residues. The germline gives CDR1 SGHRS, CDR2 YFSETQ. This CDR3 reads CASSSTGDRGNSPLHF. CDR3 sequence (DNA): TGCGCCAGCAGCTCGACAGGGGATAGGGGTAATTCACCCCTCCACTTT.

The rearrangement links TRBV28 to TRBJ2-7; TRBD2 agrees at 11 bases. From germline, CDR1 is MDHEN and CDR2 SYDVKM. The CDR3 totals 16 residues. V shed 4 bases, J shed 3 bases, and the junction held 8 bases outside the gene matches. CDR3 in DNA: TGTGCCAGCAGTTCCCCCAGACTAGCGGGGCGCTACGAGCAGTACTTC. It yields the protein CASSSPRLAGRYEQYF. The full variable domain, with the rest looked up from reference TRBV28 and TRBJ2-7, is DVKVTQSSRYLVKRTGEKVFLECVQDMDHENMFWYRQDPGLGLRLIYFSYDVKMKEKGDIPEGYSVSREKKERFSLILESASTNQTSMYLCASSSPRLAGRYEQYFGPGTRLTVT.

This CDR3 is CASSVGSVGQRETQYF. DNA for the CDR3: TGTGCCAGCAGCGTTGGATCTGTTGGACAGCGAGAGACCCAGTACTTC. The chain joins TRBV9 to TRBJ2-5; a possible D gene is TRBD1 (6 bases). The V end lost 2 bases, the J end lost 4 bases, and 18 bases lay between the germline ends. Germline CDR1 reads SGDLS; CDR2 reads YYNGEE. This CDR3 region has 16 residues.

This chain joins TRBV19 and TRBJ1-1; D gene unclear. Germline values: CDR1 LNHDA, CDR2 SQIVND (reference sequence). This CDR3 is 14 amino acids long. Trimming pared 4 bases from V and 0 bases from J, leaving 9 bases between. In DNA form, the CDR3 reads TGTGCCAGTAGTACGTATACGGTGAACACTGAAGCTTTCTTT. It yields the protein CASSTYTVNTEAFF.

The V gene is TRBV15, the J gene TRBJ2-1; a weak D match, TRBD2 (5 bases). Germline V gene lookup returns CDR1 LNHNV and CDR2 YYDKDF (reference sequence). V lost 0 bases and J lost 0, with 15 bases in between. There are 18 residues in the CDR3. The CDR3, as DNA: TGTGCCACCAGCAGAGATATGGGAGCGGCCAGCTCCTACAATGAGCAGTTCTTC. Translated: CATSRDMGAASSYNEQFF. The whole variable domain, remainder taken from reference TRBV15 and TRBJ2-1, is DAMVIQNPRYQVTQFGKPVTLSCSQTLNHNVMYWYQQKSSQAPKLLFHYYDKDFNNEADTPDNFQSRRPNTSFCFLDIRSPGLGDTAMYLCATSRDMGAASSYNEQFFGPGTRLTVL.

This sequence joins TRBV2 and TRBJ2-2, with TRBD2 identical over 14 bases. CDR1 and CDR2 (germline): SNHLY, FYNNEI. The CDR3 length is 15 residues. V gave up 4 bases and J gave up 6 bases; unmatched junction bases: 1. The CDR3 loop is CASSVTSGGAGELFF. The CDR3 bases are TGTGCCAGCAGTGTGACTAGCGGGGGGGCCGGGGAGCTGTTTTTT.

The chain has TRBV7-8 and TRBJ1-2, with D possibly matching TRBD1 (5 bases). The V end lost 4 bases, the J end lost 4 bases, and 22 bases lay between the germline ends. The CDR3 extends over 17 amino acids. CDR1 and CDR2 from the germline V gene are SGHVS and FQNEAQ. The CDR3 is CASSSRGRAKMGYGYTF. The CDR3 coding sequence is TGTGCCAGCAGCTCCAGAGGCAGGGCAAAAATGGGCTATGGCTACACCTTC.

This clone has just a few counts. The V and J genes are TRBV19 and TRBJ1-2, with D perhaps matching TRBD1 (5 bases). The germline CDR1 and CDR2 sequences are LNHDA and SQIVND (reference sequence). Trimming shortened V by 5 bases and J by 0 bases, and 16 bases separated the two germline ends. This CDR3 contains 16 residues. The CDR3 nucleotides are TGTGCCAGTAGTGCAGTGCTCGGGGCGACTAACTATGGCTACACCTTC. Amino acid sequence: CASSAVLGATNYGYTF.

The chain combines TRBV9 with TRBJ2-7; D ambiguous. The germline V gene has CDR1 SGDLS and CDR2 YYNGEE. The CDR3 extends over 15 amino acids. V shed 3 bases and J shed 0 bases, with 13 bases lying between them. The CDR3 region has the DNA TGTGCCAGCAGCGAGTCCTCGGTGGGCTCCTACGAGCAGTACTTC. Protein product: CASSESSVGSYEQYF.

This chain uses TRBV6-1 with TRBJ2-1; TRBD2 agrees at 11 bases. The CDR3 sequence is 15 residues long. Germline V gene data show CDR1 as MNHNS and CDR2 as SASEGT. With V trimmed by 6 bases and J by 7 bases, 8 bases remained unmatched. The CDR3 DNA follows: TGTGCCAGCAGCTCACTAGCGGGGGTTGTAAATGAGCAGTTCTTC. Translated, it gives CASSSLAGVVNEQFF.

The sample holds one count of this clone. The CDR3 loop reads CASSLAGTGSYEQYF. CDR3 in DNA: TGTGCCAGCAGCTTAGCGGGGACAGGGAGCTACGAGCAGTACTTC. The chain recombines TRBV7-6 with TRBJ2-7; TRBD1 matches 9 bases. The CDR3 runs 15 residues. In germline, CDR1 is SGHVS, CDR2 FNYEAQ. V lost 0 bases to trimming and J lost 3 bases; unmatched junction nucleotides: 3.

The CDR3 protein is CASSVGGQENEKLFF. The CDR3, as DNA: TGTGCCAGCAGCGTAGGGGGACAGGAGAATGAAAAACTGTTTTTT. This rearrangement joins TRBV9 to TRBJ1-4; 8 bases map to TRBD1. Germline CDR1 and CDR2: SGDLS and YYNGEE. With V trimmed by 0 bases and J by 5 bases, 3 bases remained unmatched. This CDR3 is 15 amino acids long.

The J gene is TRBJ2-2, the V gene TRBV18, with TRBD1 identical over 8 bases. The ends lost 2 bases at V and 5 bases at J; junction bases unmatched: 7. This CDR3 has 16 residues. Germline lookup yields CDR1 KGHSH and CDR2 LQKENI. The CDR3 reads CASSPSRTGLTGELFF. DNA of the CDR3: TGTGCCAGCTCACCATCTCGGACAGGGTTGACCGGGGAGCTGTTTTTT.

Written as DNA, the CDR3 is TGTGCCAGCAGCTTATCGGGGGGGCTAAATGAGCAGTTCTTC. It yields the protein CASSLSGGLNEQFF. V usage is TRBV7-9 and J usage is TRBJ2-1, with 8 bases matching TRBD2. This CDR3 spans 14 amino acids. V lost 2 bases and J lost 7; bases outside the gene matches: 4. Germline V gene data show CDR1 as SEHNR and CDR2 as FQNEAQ (reference sequence).

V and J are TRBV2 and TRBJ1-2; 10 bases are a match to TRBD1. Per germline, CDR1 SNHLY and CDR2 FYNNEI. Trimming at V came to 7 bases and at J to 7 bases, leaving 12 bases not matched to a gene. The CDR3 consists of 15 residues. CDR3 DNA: TGTGCCAGCAAAAGGGAGGGACAGGGGAATTTTGGCTACACCTTC. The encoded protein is CASKREGQGNFGYTF.

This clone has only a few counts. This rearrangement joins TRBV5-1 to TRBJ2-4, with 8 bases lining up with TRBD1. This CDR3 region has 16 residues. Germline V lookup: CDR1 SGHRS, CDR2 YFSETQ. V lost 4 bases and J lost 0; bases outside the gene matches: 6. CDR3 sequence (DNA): TGCGCCAGCAGCCCGGACAGGGCCCTAGCCAAAAACATTCAGTACTTC. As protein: CASSPDRALAKNIQYF.

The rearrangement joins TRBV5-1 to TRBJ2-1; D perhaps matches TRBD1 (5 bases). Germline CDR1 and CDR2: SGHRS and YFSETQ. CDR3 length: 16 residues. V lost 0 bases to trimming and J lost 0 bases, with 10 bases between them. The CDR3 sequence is CASSLGWTSSYNEQFF. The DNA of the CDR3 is TGCGCCAGCAGCTTGGGCTGGACAAGCTCCTACAATGAGCAGTTCTTC.